The 7 T cell receptor beta chains given below trace back to one sample, sequenced in a study of blood T cell repertoires in COVID-19. Assay used: immunoSEQ multiplex PCR; TCRdb lists only in-frame clones, some missing. There are around 260,000 clones in the sample; about 88% occur only once, and about 4% lies in the top ten. Sequenced input: PBMCs or T cells enriched from blood (not recorded which). All receptors derive from a man in his thirties or forties with acute COVID-19.

The chain employs TRBV7-9 and TRBJ1-4, with D possibly being TRBD1 (6 bases). Deletions cut 4 bases from V and 2 bases from J, with 11 bases between. Germline V lookup: CDR1 SEHNR, CDR2 FQNEAQ (reference sequence). There are 15 residues in the CDR3. The DNA of the CDR3 is TGTGCCAGCAGCTCCACAGGGTCGACTAATGAAAAACTGTTTTTT. Its translation is CASSSTGSTNEKLFF.

The chain joins TRBV3-1 (or the pseudogene TRBV3-2) to TRBJ1-1, with 7 bases identical to TRBD1. The CDR3 totals 14 residues. V lost 2 bases to trimming and J lost 11 bases; unmatched junction nucleotides: 11. Germline loops: CDR1 LGHDT, CDR2 YNNKEL (reference sequence). The CDR3 DNA is TGTGCCAGCAGCCAACGACAGGGCACCCCGAGGGCTTTCTTT. As protein: CASSQRQGTPRAFF.

The chain joins TRBV7-2 to TRBJ2-3, with 11 bases matching TRBD2. CDR1 SGHTA and CDR2 FQGNSA come from the germline V gene. The ends lost 6 bases at V and 5 bases at J; junction bases unmatched: 19. This CDR3 is 19 amino acids long. CDR3 in DNA: TGTGCCAGCAGTCAGAAACCGGGACTAGCGGACGCGCGGGGAGATACGCAGTATTTT. This encodes CASSQKPGLADARGDTQYF.

CDR3 coding DNA: TGCGCCAGCAGCCAAGAAGGGGGGACAGGGGTAAGGAAACTGTTTTTT. This translates into CASSQEGGTGVRKLFF. The gene calls are TRBV4-1 and TRBJ1-4, with 10 bases identical to TRBD1. The CDR3 runs to 16 residues. The germline CDR1 and CDR2 sequences are MGHRA and YSYEKL. The V segment lost 0 bases and the J segment 11 bases; nucleotides outside the gene matches: 9.

V and J are TRBV28 and TRBJ2-2; 7 bases line up with TRBD2. This CDR3 spans 14 amino acids. The junction had 5 bases not matched to a gene; V was cut back by 6 bases and J by 4 bases. CDR1 is MDHEN and CDR2 is SYDVKM in the germline V gene. CDR3 protein: CASRFGGGTGELFF. The CDR3 DNA sequence: TGTGCCAGCAGATTTGGGGGGGGCACCGGGGAGCTGTTTTTT. The whole variable domain, remainder taken from reference TRBV28 and TRBJ2-2, is DVKVTQSSRYLVKRTGEKVFLECVQDMDHENMFWYRQDPGLGLRLIYFSYDVKMKEKGDIPEGYSVSREKKERFSLILESASTNQTSMYLCASRFGGGTGELFFGEGSRLTVL.

The chain uses TRBV5-8 and TRBJ2-5; 7 bases are shared with TRBD1. Germline CDR1 SGHTS, CDR2 YDEGEE. This CDR3 spans 15 amino acids. Trimming cost V 4 bases and J 2 bases; bases outside gene matches: 8. The CDR3 loop is CASSPGTVDQETQYF. The DNA for the CDR3 is TGTGCCAGCAGCCCCGGGACAGTCGATCAAGAGACCCAGTACTTC.

CDR3 DNA sequence: TGTGCCAGCAGCAAAAAACAGGGAGCAACTAATGAAAAACTGTTTTTT. Protein sequence: CASSKKQGATNEKLFF. V usage is TRBV21-1 and J usage is TRBJ1-4; the D call TRBD1 from the table was never checked on the DNA. TRBV21-1 is described as a pseudogene. This CDR3 has 16 amino acids.